The rows below give T cell receptor beta chains drawn from one sample of a study of CD8+ T cells in alopecia areata. Only in-frame clones appear in the TCRdb table, and some are missing; sequencing was by immunoSEQ multiplex PCR. This sample yields roughly 190,000 clones, of which about three fifths are seen a single time; approximately 1% belongs to the top ten. The material was CD4+ T cells sorted from blood, obtained at week 24, from a patient treated with tofacitinib. The receptors here all came from a human donor with alopecia areata. The CDR3 runs from the conserved cysteine through the conserved F or W. Each record gives: V gene, CDR3 protein.

V: TRBV29-1; CDR3: CSVLLIVGGQRDTQYF
V: TRBV5-6; CDR3: CASSQRTGLNNEQFF
V: TRBV27; CDR3: CASRRTYSYEQYF
V: TRBV10-2; CDR3: CASSDFGYEQYF
V: TRBV30; CDR3: CAWSEGNSPLHF
V: TRBV30; CDR3: CAWDRRAF
V: TRBV10-3; CDR3: CATRTDNSGANVLTF
V: TRBV7-2; CDR3: CASSSSGTGGLSYEQYF
V: TRBV7-8; CDR3: CASSLDGAGEQYF
V: TRBV9; CDR3: CASSVAPVYEQYF
V: TRBV25-1; CDR3: CASSDRFAGANVLTF
V: TRBV20-1; CDR3: CSAREPQGAFF
V: TRBV25-1; CDR3: CASSGAGGPMAQHF
V: TRBV30; CDR3: CAWSPPHTEAFF
V: TRBV2; CDR3: CASSEAPRETQYF
V: TRBV15; CDR3: CATSRETGRDGELFF
V: TRBV30; CDR3: CAWSSGGNQPQHF
V: TRBV29-1; CDR3: CSVGGRASYNEQFF
V: TRBV18; CDR3: CASSPLAEGAFF
V: TRBV6-6; CDR3: CASREDRARSYGYTF
V: TRBV5-1; CDR3: CASSLWTGENEQFF
V: TRBV29-1; CDR3: CSVDEGPDQPQHF
V: TRBV6-5; CDR3: CASSGRQNNQPQHF
V: TRBV5-1; CDR3: CASSLEGINQPQHF
V: TRBV7-2; CDR3: CASSSGLGRVITF
V: TRBV11-2; CDR3: CASSLEFGGIKIGTQYF
V: TRBV2; CDR3: CASSDSYTQYF
V: TRBV29-1; CDR3: CSVASQGSGELFF
V: TRBV29-1; CDR3: CSVQRTGGSYEQYF
V: TRBV11-3; CDR3: CASSTGSDSPLHF
V: TRBV29-1; CDR3: CSVHGGTDTQYF
V: TRBV6-1; CDR3: CASSSDIYGYTF
V: TRBV30; CDR3: CASQDRGRTDTQYF